The T cell receptor (beta chain) described here comes from a study of CD8 T cells in ankylosing spondylitis. Overall study results and limits: Disease-associated clones were CD8+ and fairly uncommon in peripheral blood. Matched ankylosing spondylitis synovial fluid reportedly contained a significantly enriched population of disease-linked clones. A TCR beta motif of seven or eight highly homologous variants appeared characteristic of ankylosing spondylitis blood. Earlier literature documents some of the motif variants in reactive arthritis synovial fluid and blood.

With regard to this clonotype: The antigen is not known.

The authors made TCR beta libraries by quantitative 5'-RACE with molecular barcodes. Via MiXCR, TCRdb re-called the 5' RACE reads, giving one row per CDR3 protein. The repertoire includes hundreds of thousands of distinct CDR3 sequences, 10% to 15% of them detected once, and approximately 0.46% sits in the top ten. CDR1 and CDR2 from the germline V gene are SGHRS and YFSETQ. Trimming cost V 5 bases and J 1 base; bases outside gene matches: 11. The CDR3 is 17 amino acids. The clonotype originates from a male donor with ankylosing spondylitis. Sequenced: blood, either unsorted or a sorted T cell fraction (not recorded which). The chain has TRBV5-1 and TRBJ2-5; 10 nucleotides agree with TRBD2. This CDR3 reads CASRRLGGLAPQETQYF. The CDR3 bases are TGCGCCAGCAGACGGCTGGGGGGACTAGCGCCCCAAGAGACCCAGTACTTC.